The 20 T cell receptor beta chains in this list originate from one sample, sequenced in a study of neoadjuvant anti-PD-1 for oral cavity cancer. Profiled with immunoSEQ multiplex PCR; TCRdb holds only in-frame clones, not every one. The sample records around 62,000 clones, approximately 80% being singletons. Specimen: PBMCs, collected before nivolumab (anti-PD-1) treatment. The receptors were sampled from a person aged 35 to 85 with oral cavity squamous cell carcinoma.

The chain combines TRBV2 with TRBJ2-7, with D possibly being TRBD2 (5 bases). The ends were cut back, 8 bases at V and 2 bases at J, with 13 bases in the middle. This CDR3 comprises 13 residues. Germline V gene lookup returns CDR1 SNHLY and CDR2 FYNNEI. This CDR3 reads CASRGRSTYEQYF. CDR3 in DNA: TGTGCCAGCCGGGGTCGATCGACCTACGAGCAGTACTTC.

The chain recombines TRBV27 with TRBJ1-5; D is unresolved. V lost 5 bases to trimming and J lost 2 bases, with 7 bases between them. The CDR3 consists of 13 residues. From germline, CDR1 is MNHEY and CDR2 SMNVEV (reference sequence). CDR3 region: CASSIVGNQPQHF. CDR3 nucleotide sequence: TGTGCCAGCAGTATTGTGGGCAATCAGCCCCAGCATTTT.

In DNA form, the CDR3 reads TGTGCCAGCAGCACCACAGGCTCCTACGAGCAGTACTTC. Translation: CASSTTGSYEQYF. The chain recombines TRBV5-4 with TRBJ2-7; TRBD1 might be the D (5 bases). CDR1 and CDR2 (germline): SGHNT, YYREEE (reference sequence). Trimming stripped 4 bases from V and 0 bases from J, with 8 bases between. The CDR3 is 13 residues long. Full variable domain (remainder filled in from reference TRBV5-4 and TRBJ2-7): ETGVTQSPTHLIKTRGQQVTLRCSSQSGHNTVSWYQQALGQGPQFIFQYYREEENGRGNFPPRFSGLQFPNYSSELNVNALELDDSALYLCASSTTGSYEQYFGPGTRLTVT.

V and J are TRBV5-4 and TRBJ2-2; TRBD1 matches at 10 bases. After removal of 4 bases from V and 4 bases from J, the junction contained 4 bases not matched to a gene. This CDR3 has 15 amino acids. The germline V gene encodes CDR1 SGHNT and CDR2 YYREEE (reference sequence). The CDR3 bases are TGTGCCAGCAGCCCTCGGACAGGGGGCACCGGGGAGCTGTTTTTT. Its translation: CASSPRTGGTGELFF. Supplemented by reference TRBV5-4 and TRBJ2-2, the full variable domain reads ETGVTQSPTHLIKTRGQQVTLRCSSQSGHNTVSWYQQALGQGPQFIFQYYREEENGRGNFPPRFSGLQFPNYSSELNVNALELDDSALYLCASSPRTGGTGELFFGEGSRLTVL.

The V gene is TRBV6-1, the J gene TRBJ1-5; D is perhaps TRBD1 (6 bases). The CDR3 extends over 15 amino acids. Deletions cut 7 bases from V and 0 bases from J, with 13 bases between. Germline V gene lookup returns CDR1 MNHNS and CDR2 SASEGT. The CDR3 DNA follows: TGTGCCAGCAAGGGGGGTACTTATAGCAATCAGCCCCAGCATTTT. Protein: CASKGGTYSNQPQHF.

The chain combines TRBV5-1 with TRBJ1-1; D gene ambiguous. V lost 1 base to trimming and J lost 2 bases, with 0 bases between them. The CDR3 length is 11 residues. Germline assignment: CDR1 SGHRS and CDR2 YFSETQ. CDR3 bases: TGCGCCAGCAGCTTGAACACTGAAGCTTTCTTT. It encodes CASSLNTEAFF.

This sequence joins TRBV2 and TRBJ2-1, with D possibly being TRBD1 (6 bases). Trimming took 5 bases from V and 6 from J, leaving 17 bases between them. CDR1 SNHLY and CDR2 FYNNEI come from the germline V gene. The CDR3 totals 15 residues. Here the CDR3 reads CASSSSGAGLNEQFF. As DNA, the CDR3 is TGTGCCAGCAGTTCCTCAGGGGCAGGTCTCAATGAGCAGTTCTTC.

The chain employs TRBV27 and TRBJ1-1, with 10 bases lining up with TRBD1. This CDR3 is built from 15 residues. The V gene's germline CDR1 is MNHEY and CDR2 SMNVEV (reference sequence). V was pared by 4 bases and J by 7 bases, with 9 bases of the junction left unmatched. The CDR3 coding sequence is TGTGCCAGCAGTTCTAAAGGGACAGGGGAGAATGAAGCTTTCTTT. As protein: CASSSKGTGENEAFF.

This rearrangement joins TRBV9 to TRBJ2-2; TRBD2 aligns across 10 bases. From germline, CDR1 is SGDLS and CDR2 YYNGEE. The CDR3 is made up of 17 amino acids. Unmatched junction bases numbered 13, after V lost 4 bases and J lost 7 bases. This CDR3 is CASSQVQAGGRSGELFF. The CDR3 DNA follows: TGTGCCAGCAGCCAAGTTCAAGCGGGGGGGCGTAGCGGGGAGCTGTTTTTT.

CDR3 amino acids: CASSQEYLPNTEAFF. Here the CDR3 DNA reads TGCGCCAGCAGCCAAGAATACCTCCCCAACACTGAAGCTTTCTTT. This chain joins TRBV4-1 and TRBJ1-1; D is ambiguous. Trimming left V 0 bases short and J 2 bases short, with 10 bases between. CDR1 and CDR2 (germline): MGHRA, YSYEKL. The CDR3 has 15 amino acids.

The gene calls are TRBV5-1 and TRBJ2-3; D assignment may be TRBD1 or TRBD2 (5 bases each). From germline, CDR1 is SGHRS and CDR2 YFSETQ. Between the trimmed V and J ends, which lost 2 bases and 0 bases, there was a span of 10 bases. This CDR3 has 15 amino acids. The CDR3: CASSFRDQSTDTQYF. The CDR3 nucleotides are TGCGCCAGCAGCTTCCGGGACCAGAGCACAGATACGCAGTATTTT.

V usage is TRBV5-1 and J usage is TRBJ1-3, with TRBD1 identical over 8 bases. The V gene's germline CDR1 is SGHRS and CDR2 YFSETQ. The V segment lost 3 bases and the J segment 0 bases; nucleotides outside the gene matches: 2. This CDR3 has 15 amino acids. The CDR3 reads CASSSGQVSGNTIYF. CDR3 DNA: TGCGCCAGCAGCTCGGGACAGGTCTCTGGAAACACCATATATTTT.

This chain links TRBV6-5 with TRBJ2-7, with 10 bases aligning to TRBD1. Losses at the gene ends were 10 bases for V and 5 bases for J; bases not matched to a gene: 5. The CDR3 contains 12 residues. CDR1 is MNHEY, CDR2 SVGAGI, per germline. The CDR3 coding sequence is TGTGCCACCACCGGGACAGGGGACGAGCAGTACTTC. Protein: CATTGTGDEQYF.

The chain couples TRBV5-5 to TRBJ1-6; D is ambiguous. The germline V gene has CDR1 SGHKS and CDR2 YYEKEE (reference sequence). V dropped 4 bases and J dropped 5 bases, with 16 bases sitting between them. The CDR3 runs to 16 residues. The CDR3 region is CASSSWEQSDNSPLHF. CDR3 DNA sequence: TGTGCCAGCAGCAGCTGGGAACAGAGTGATAATTCACCCCTCCACTTT.

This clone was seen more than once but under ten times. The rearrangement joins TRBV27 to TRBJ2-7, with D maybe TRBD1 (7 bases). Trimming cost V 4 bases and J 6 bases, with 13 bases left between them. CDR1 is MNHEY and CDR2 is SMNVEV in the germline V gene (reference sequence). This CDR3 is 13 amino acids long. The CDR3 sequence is CASSYAQGGEQYF. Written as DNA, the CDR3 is TGTGCCAGCAGTTACGCTCAGGGGGGCGAGCAGTACTTC.

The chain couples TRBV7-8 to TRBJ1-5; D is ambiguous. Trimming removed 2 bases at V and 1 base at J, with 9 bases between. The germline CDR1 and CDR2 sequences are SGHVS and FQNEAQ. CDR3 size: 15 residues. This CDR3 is CASSLRQNSNQPQHF. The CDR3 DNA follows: TGTGCCAGCAGCTTACGTCAGAACAGCAATCAGCCCCAGCATTTT.

The CDR3 DNA reads TGTGCCAGTAGCGCCCGAGACCGGAGGGGTAGGCATTTT. Translating gives CASSARDRRGRHF. V usage is TRBV19 and J usage is TRBJ1-5, with D maybe TRBD1 (5 bases). Deletions cut 6 bases from V and 15 bases from J, with 21 bases between. Per the germline V gene, CDR1 is LNHDA and CDR2 is SQIVND (reference sequence). The CDR3 consists of 13 residues.

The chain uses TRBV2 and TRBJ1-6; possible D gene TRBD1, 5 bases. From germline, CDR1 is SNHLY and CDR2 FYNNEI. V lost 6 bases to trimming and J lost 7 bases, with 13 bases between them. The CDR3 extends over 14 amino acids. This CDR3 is CASRIDSSNSPLHF. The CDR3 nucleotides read TGTGCCAGCAGAATTGACAGCTCAAATTCACCCCTCCACTTT.

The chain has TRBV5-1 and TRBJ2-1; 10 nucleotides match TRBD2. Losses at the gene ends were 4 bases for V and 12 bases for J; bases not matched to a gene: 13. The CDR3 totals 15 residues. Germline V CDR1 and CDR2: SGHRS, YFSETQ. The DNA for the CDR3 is TGCGCCAGCAGCCCCACTGGGACTAGCGCCGAAGTGCAGTTCTTC. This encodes CASSPTGTSAEVQFF.

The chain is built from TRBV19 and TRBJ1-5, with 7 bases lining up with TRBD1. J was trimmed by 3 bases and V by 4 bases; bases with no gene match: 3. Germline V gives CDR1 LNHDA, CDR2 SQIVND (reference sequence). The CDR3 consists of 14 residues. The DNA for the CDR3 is TGTGCCAGTAGTACGGACAGGCTCAATCAGCCCCAGCATTTT. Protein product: CASSTDRLNQPQHF. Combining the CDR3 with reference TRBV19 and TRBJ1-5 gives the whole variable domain DGGITQSPKYLFRKEGQNVTLSCEQNLNHDAMYWYRQDPGQGLRLIYYSQIVNDFQKGDIAEGYSVSREKKESFPLTVTSAQKNPTAFYLCASSTDRLNQPQHFGDGTRLSIL.